This T cell receptor (beta chain) was identified in a study of CD8+CD57+ T cells in acquired aplastic anemia. Across the whole study: Across the sorted CD4+ and CD8+ cells, DNA amounts averaged roughly 3.5 ug.

The CDR3 has 16 amino acids. The V and J ends lost 4 bases and 2 bases respectively, with 17 bases between them. Germline V gene sequence: CDR1 WNHNN, CDR2 SYGVQD (reference sequence). Before being chosen for sequencing, patients had shown CD8+CD57+ cell expansion by flow cytometry. A remark on this clonotype: Its antigen remains unknown.

Template material for TCR beta VDJ and CDR3 profiling consisted of genomic DNA. Each CDR3 protein gets one entry after TCRdb re-called the reads with MiXCR. The sample has fewer than 200,000 distinct CDR3 sequences; 71% are singletons. Regarding the study as a whole: Patients had twenty-nine CD8+ CDR3 sequences in common with controls (the shared set).

The sequence was collected from a human donor with aplastic anemia. Source material: sorted CD4+, CD8+, or CD8+CD57+ T cells (not recorded which) from PBMCs. The chain uses TRBV10-1 and TRBJ2-5; tentatively, D is TRBD1 or TRBD2 (5 bases each). The CDR3 DNA sequence: TGCGCCAGCAGTGTTGGGGGAACGGCCCTTCAAGAGACCCAGTACTTC. Residues: CASSVGGTALQETQYF.